These T cell receptor beta chains were read from a single sample in a study of blood T cell repertoires in COVID-19. Only in-frame clones appear in the TCRdb table, and some are missing; sequencing was by immunoSEQ multiplex PCR. The data contain a few hundred thousand clones, 85% to 90% of them singletons. Sequenced sample: PBMCs or T cells enriched from blood (not recorded which). Receptor source: a woman aged 18-29 years who had recovered from COVID-19. The CDR3 runs from the conserved cysteine through the conserved F or W. The D gene is left open where the match is weak. Some rows mark clone size as missing; the rest say once, few, many or name a class of expanded clone.

D gene	V gene	J gene	clone size	CDR3 DNA	CDR3 protein
TRBD1	TRBV7-9	TRBJ2-7	NA	TGTGCCAGCGACGAGGACGGGGACAGGACATCCTACGAGCAGTACTTC	CASDEDGDRTSYEQYF
TRBD1	TRBV7-3	TRBJ1-6	few	TGTGCCAGCAGCTTGGGACAGGGGTTCTCACCCCTCCACTTT	CASSLGQGFSPLHF
NA	TRBV2	TRBJ2-5	NA	TGTGCCAGCAGTGAAGGGCAGTCCGGGGAGACCCAGTACTTC	CASSEGQSGETQYF
NA	TRBV12-5	TRBJ1-3	NA	TGTGCTAGTGGTTTGGTACGAGGGTCCGGAAACACCATATATTTT	CASGLVRGSGNTIYF
TRBD1	TRBV9	TRBJ1-3	NA	TGTGCCAGCAGCGCCTCCGGGACAGTCGGAAACACCATATATTTT	CASSASGTVGNTIYF
TRBD1	TRBV2	TRBJ2-3	NA	TGTGCCAGCAGTGAATTCCGACAGGGGACAGATACGCAGTATTTT	CASSEFRQGTDTQYF
TRBD1	TRBV15	TRBJ1-5	NA	TGTGCCACCAGCAGAGCATCACGGGGACAGGTCAATCAGCCCCAGCATTTT	CATSRASRGQVNQPQHF
NA	TRBV7-8	TRBJ1-5	once	TGTGCCAGCAGCCCTACAGGGTACAATCAGCCCCAGCATTTT	CASSPTGYNQPQHF
NA	TRBV27	TRBJ2-2	NA	TGTGCCAGCCTCAGGGGCGGGGAGCTGTTTTTT	CASLRGGELFF
TRBD2	TRBV9	TRBJ2-3	NA	TGTGCCAGCAGCGAACTAGCGGGGGGCACAGATACGCAGTATTTT	CASSELAGGTDTQYF
NA	TRBV27	TRBJ1-3	NA	TGTGCCAGCAGCCACCCGGGGGACGGAAACACCATATATTTT	CASSHPGDGNTIYF
NA	TRBV3-1/TRBV3-2	TRBJ1-1	NA	TGTGCCAGCAGACGGGTGAACACTGAAGCTTTCTTT	CASRRVNTEAFF
NA	TRBV14	TRBJ2-7	NA	TGTGCCAGCAGCATACCCGCCGGGACACGGTACTTC	CASSIPAGTRYF
NA	TRBV28	TRBJ1-6	NA	TGTGCCAGCAGTTTATCGGGGGGTTCACCCCTCCACTTT	CASSLSGGSPLHF
NA	TRBV4-1	TRBJ1-4	NA	TGCGCCAGCAGCCACCGACAGGCAACTAATGAAAAACTGTTTTTT	CASSHRQATNEKLFF
TRBD1	TRBV4-3	TRBJ2-7	few	TGCGCCAGCAGCTATGGTACCACAGGGGACTACGAGCAGTACTTC	CASSYGTTGDYEQYF
NA	TRBV3-1/TRBV3-2	TRBJ1-4	NA	TGTGCCAGCAGCCCGGGGGGAGAAAAACTGTTTTTT	CASSPGGEKLFF
TRBD2	TRBV7-2	TRBJ2-1	NA	TGTGCCAGCAGCTCATTAGCGGGGTACAATGAGCAGTTCTTC	CASSSLAGYNEQFF
TRBD1	TRBV18	TRBJ1-2	NA	TGTGCCAGCTCACTACGACAGGGCCATGGCTACACCTTC	CASSLRQGHGYTF
TRBD2	TRBV11-2	TRBJ2-1	NA	TGTGCCAGCAGCCGTCTAGCGGGGGGGCCGGATGAGCAGTTCTTC	CASSRLAGGPDEQFF
NA	TRBV7-6	TRBJ1-1	NA	TGTGCCAGCAGCTTACTGGGTCGGGAGAACACTGAAGCTTTCTTT	CASSLLGRENTEAFF
NA	TRBV28	TRBJ1-3	NA	TGTGCCAGCAGTTTGTCGGGGTCCGGAAACACCATATATTTT	CASSLSGSGNTIYF
NA	TRBV5-4	TRBJ1-1	NA	TGTGCCAGCAGCTTTGAGCCTGGCCAGGCAGCTTTCTTT	CASSFEPGQAAFF
TRBD1	TRBV7-6	TRBJ1-1	NA	TGTGCCAGCAGCGGACCCGGGACAGGGGGCCCCTTTAACACTGAAGCTTTCTTT	CASSGPGTGGPFNTEAFF
NA	TRBV11-3	TRBJ1-3	NA	TGTGCCAGCAGCCCCGGCGGCACCATATATTTT	CASSPGGTIYF
TRBD1	TRBV29-1	TRBJ2-3	NA	TGCAGCACAAACTGGGGGGGACAGGGAGATACGCAGTATTTT	CSTNWGGQGDTQYF
NA	TRBV11-1	TRBJ2-7	once	TGTGCCAGCAGCACACACACCTTTTACGAGCAGTACTTC	CASSTHTFYEQYF
TRBD2	TRBV2	TRBJ2-1	NA	TGTGCCAGCATCTTAGCGGGGGGGCCGGCCAATGAGCAGTTCTTC	CASILAGGPANEQFF
TRBD1	TRBV24-1	TRBJ1-2	NA	TGTGCCACCAGTGACCGACAGGGGAATGGCTACACCTTC	CATSDRQGNGYTF
NA	TRBV9	TRBJ1-1	NA	TGTGCCAGCAGCGGAGGACAGAACACTGAAGCTTTCTTT	CASSGGQNTEAFF
NA	TRBV29-1	TRBJ1-2	NA	TGCAGCGCCATAAGGGGAAATAACTATGGCTACACCTTC	CSAIRGNNYGYTF
NA	TRBV5-6	TRBJ1-1	NA	TGTGCCAGCAGCTTTGGTGGCGGCACTGAAGCTTTCTTT	CASSFGGGTEAFF
NA	TRBV7-8	TRBJ1-2	NA	TGTGCCAGCAGCCCGGAGCGGGGGAACACCTTC	CASSPERGNTF
NA	TRBV2	TRBJ1-5	NA	TGTGCCAGCAGTCTGATATCCGGGGGATCTTCCATCCAGCATTTT	CASSLISGGSSIQHF
NA	TRBV18	TRBJ2-7	NA	TGTGCCAGCTCCTCGGACTTCTCGATCTACGAGCAGTACTTC	CASSSDFSIYEQYF
NA	TRBV5-4	TRBJ1-2	NA	TGTGCCAGCAGCCTGGACGTGGCCGGGAACTATGGCTACACCTTC	CASSLDVAGNYGYTF